This TCR beta chain was sequenced during a study of T-cell memory formation after mild COVID-19. At the level of the study: Largely, the TCR clusters proved donor specific. Study-wide results and caveats: Cross-reactive memory appears to have joined, as suggested by some responding clones showing up in pre-infection memory. Mainly in CM and EM were contracting CD4+ clones; CD8+ were in EMRA.

Concerning this clonotype: Its antigen is still unknown.

TCRalpha and TCRbeta libraries used 5'RACE with constant-segment primers and UMIs. Via MiXCR, TCRdb re-called the 5' RACE reads, giving one row per CDR3 protein. The table shows about 210,000 distinct CDR3 sequences, with roughly 27% occurring only once. The germline V gene encodes CDR1 LNHNV and CDR2 YYDKDF (reference sequence). The CDR3 extends over 15 amino acids. Trimming shortened V by 2 bases and J by 3 bases, and 12 bases separated the two germline ends. This TCR came from an adult woman who had mild COVID-19 (a few samples of this study predate the infection). Cell type and time point are not known. The specimen was PBMCs or a T cell subset sorted from them (not recorded which). The gene calls are TRBV15 and TRBJ2-3; D gene unclear. DNA for the CDR3: TGTGCCACCAGCAGAAACACCGTCGAAACAGATACGCAGTATTTT. Protein product: CATSRNTVETDTQYF.